Only a few counts were recorded for the clone carrying this TCR beta chain. The antigen is undetermined. The sample belongs to a study of T-cell reconstitution after alpha-beta-depleted transplantation in children. Study-wide points: At one year after transplant, newly produced T cells mostly accounted for T-cell counts and diversity. There were reportedly several hundred expanded graft clones from which alpha-beta T cells came about two months after transplant.

The CDR3 runs to 17 residues. Per germline, CDR1 SGHTA and CDR2 FQGNSA. Trimming cost V 5 bases and J 7 bases; bases outside gene matches: 14. Construction of the TCRbeta library involved unique molecular identifiers. MiXCR was run by TCRdb on the PCR reads, yielding one entry per CDR3 protein. Altogether 500,000 to 650,000 distinct CDR3 sequences are present, roughly 13% being singletons, with the ten largest covering 2% to 2.5%. This TCR came from a male patient between 5 and 17 years old who had a stem cell transplant for acute myeloid leukemia, so the T cells may come from the graft donor. The J gene is TRBJ2-3, the V gene TRBV7-2, with 11 nucleotides matching TRBD2. Sequenced here: PBMCs, mostly from graft donor cells, sampled 360 days after TCRalphabeta/CD19-depleted stem cell transplant. CDR3 sequence reads: CASSPRTSGLLPYTQYF. The CDR3 nucleotides are TGTGCCAGCAGCCCGCGGACTAGCGGGCTCCTTCCCTATACGCAGTATTTT.